A selection of T cell receptor beta chains follows, all from one sample in a study of identical twins. TCRdb re-called the 5' RACE reads through MiXCR, storing one row per CDR3 protein. This sample has 430,000 or so distinct CDR3 sequences, with approximately 24% found just once. These data were likewise used in another study, on T cells expressing NK-cell markers.

What was sequenced was CD4+ T cells sorted from blood. The receptors originated from a woman aged 18-29 years in good health. The CDR3 runs from the conserved cysteine through the conserved F or W. Fields, in order: J gene, clone size, D gene, V gene, CDR3 protein, CDR3 DNA. A D gene is named only where the DNA matches it firmly. Rows give clone size only sometimes, using once, few, many, or a class for an expanded clone.

j_call: TRBJ1-2
clone_size: few
d_call: TRBD1
v_call: TRBV5-1
cdr3_aa: CASSRPDRVGDGYTF
cdr3_nt: TGCGCCAGCAGCAGGCCGGACAGGGTTGGCGATGGCTACACCTTC

j_call: TRBJ2-3
clone_size: NA
d_call: NA
v_call: TRBV15
cdr3_aa: CATSETHHVRDTQYF
cdr3_nt: TGTGCCACCAGCGAGACCCACCATGTAAGGGATACGCAGTATTTT

j_call: TRBJ2-3
clone_size: few
d_call: NA
v_call: TRBV6-4
cdr3_aa: CASSEVVEGVQYF
cdr3_nt: TGTGCCAGCAGTGAGGTCGTTGAGGGGGTCCAGTATTTT

j_call: TRBJ2-7
clone_size: few
d_call: TRBD2
v_call: TRBV20-1
cdr3_aa: CSATPGTSGPYEQYF
cdr3_nt: TGCAGTGCTACTCCCGGGACTAGCGGACCCTACGAGCAGTACTTC

j_call: TRBJ2-2
clone_size: NA
d_call: NA
v_call: TRBV27
cdr3_aa: CASSLTSNIGELFF
cdr3_nt: TGTGCCAGCAGTCTAACCTCGAATATCGGGGAGCTGTTTTTT

j_call: TRBJ1-1
clone_size: many
d_call: NA
v_call: TRBV12-3/TRBV12-4
cdr3_aa: CASRSGQTLNTEAFF
cdr3_nt: TGTGCCAGCCGTTCCGGACAGACTCTGAACACTGAAGCTTTCTTT

j_call: TRBJ2-7
clone_size: NA
d_call: TRBD1
v_call: TRBV10-2
cdr3_aa: CASSLTGDWDYEQYF
cdr3_nt: TGCGCCAGCAGCCTGACAGGGGATTGGGACTACGAGCAGTACTTC

j_call: TRBJ1-1
clone_size: many
d_call: NA
v_call: TRBV18
cdr3_aa: CASSPQGGTEAFF
cdr3_nt: TGTGCCAGCTCACCACAGGGAGGCACTGAAGCTTTCTTT

j_call: TRBJ1-2
clone_size: many
d_call: NA
v_call: TRBV12-3/TRBV12-4
cdr3_aa: CASSPSGRYGYTF
cdr3_nt: TGTGCCAGCAGTCCCAGTGGGAGATATGGCTACACCTTC

j_call: TRBJ2-2
clone_size: NA
d_call: NA
v_call: TRBV10-3
cdr3_aa: CAISGGPGTGELFF
cdr3_nt: TGTGCCATCAGTGGGGGGCCGGGCACCGGGGAGCTGTTTTTT

j_call: TRBJ2-1
clone_size: NA
d_call: NA
v_call: TRBV10-3
cdr3_aa: CATLQSSYNEQFF
cdr3_nt: TGTGCCACACTCCAAAGCTCCTACAATGAGCAGTTCTTC

j_call: TRBJ2-1
clone_size: NA
d_call: NA
v_call: TRBV7-9
cdr3_aa: CASSLVVGGRAEQFF
cdr3_nt: TGTGCCAGCAGCTTAGTAGTAGGGGGGCGCGCGGAGCAGTTCTTC

j_call: TRBJ1-3
clone_size: many
d_call: NA
v_call: TRBV12-3/TRBV12-4
cdr3_aa: CASSLYSGNTIYF
cdr3_nt: TGTGCCAGCAGTTTGTATTCTGGAAACACCATATATTTT

j_call: TRBJ1-1
clone_size: few
d_call: NA
v_call: TRBV20-1
cdr3_aa: CSARDYSGNTEAFF
cdr3_nt: TGCAGTGCTAGAGATTACTCGGGGAACACTGAAGCTTTCTTT